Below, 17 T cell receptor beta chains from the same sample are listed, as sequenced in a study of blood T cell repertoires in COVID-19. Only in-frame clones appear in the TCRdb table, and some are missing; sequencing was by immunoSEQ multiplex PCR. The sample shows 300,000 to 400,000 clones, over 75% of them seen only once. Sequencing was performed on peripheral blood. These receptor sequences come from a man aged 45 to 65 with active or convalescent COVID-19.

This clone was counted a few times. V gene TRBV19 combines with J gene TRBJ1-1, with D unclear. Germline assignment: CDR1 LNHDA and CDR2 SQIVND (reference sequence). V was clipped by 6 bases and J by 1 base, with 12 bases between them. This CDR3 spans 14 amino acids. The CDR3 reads CASRADIGNTEAFF. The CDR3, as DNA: TGTGCCAGTAGGGCCGATATTGGGAACACTGAAGCTTTCTTT.

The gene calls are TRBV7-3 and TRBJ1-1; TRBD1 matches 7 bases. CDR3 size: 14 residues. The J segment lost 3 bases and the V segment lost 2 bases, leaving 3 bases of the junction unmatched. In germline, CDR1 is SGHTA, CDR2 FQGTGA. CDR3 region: CASSLQGGYTEAFF. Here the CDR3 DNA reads TGTGCCAGCAGCTTACAAGGGGGCTACACTGAAGCTTTCTTT.

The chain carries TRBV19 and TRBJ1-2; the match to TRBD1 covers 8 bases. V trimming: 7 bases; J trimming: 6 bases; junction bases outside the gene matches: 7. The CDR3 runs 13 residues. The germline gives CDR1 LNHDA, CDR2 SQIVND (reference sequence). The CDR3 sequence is CASISGQDDGYTF. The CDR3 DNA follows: TGTGCCAGTATCTCGGGACAGGACGATGGCTACACCTTC.

In DNA form, the CDR3 reads TGTGCCAGCACCAAACAGGGGGCGCCGAACTATGGCTACACCTTC. Its translation: CASTKQGAPNYGYTF. The J gene is TRBJ1-2, the V gene TRBV9; 9 bases agree with TRBD1. Germline V gene data show CDR1 as SGDLS and CDR2 as YYNGEE. V shed 6 bases and J 2 bases; nucleotides not matched to a gene: 8. The CDR3 is 15 amino acids.

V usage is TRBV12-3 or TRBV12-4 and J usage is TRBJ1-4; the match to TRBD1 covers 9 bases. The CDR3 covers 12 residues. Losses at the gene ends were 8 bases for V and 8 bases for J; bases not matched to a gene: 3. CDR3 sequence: CASGQGIEKLFF. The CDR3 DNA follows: TGTGCCAGCGGACAGGGGATCGAAAAACTGTTTTTT.

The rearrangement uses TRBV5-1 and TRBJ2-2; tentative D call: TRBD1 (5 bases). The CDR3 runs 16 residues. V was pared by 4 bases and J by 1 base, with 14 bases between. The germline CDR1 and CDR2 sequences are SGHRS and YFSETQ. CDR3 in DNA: TGCGCCAGCAGCATCCGACCAACAGGGAACACCGGGGAGCTGTTTTTT. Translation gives CASSIRPTGNTGELFF.

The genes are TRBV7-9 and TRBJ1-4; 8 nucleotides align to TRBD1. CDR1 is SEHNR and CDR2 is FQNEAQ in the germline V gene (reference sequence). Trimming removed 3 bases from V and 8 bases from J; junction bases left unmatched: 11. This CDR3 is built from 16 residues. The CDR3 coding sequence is TGTGCCAGCAGCTTTTTGGCCAGGGGGCAAAGGGAAAAACTGTTTTTT. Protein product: CASSFLARGQREKLFF.

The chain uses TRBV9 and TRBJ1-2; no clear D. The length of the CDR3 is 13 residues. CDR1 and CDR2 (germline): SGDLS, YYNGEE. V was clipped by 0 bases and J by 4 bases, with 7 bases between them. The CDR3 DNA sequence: TGTGCCAGCAGCGTAGGTCCGGGCTATGGCTACACCTTC. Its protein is CASSVGPGYGYTF.

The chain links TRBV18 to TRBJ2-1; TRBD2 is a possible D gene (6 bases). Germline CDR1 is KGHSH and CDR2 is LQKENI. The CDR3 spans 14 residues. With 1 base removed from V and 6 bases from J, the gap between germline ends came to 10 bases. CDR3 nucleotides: TGTGCCAGCTCACCACTAGCGGAGATCAATGAGCAGTTCTTC. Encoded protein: CASSPLAEINEQFF.

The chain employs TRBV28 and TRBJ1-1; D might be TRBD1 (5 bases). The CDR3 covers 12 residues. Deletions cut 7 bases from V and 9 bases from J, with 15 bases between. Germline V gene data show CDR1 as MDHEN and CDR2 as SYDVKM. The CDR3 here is CASNAGRRKAFF. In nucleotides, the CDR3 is TGTGCCAGCAACGCGGGACGGCGGAAAGCTTTCTTT.

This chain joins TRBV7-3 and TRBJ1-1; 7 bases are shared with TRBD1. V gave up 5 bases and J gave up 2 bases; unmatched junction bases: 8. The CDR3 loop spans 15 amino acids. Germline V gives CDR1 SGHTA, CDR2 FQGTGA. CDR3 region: CASSLLGTDNTEAFF. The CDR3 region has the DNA TGTGCCAGCAGCCTCCTTGGGACAGACAACACTGAAGCTTTCTTT.

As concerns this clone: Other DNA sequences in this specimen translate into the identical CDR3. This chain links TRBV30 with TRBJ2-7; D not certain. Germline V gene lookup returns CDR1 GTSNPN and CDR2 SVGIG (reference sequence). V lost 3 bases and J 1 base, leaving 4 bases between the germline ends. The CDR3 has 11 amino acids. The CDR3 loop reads CAWSASYEQYF. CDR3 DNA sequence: TGTGCCTGGAGCGCGTCCTACGAGCAGTACTTC.

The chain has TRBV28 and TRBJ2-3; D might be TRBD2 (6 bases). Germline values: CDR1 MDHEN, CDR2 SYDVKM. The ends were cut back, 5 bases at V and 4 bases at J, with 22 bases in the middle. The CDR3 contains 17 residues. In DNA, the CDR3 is TGTGCCAGCAGTACTACCGGGACCTATGGCGGGGCAGATACGCAGTATTTT. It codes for CASSTTGTYGGADTQYF.

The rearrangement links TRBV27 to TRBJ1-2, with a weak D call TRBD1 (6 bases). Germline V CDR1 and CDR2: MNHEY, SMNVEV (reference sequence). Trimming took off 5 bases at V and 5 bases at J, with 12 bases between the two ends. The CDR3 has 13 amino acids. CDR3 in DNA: TGTGCCAGCAGTGCGGACAGCGGATATGGCTACACCTTC. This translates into CASSADSGYGYTF.

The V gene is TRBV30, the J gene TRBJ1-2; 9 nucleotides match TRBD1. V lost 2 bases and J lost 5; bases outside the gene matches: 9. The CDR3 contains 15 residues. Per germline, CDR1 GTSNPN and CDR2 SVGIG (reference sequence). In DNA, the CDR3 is TGTGCCTGGAGTCTTTCCCCGGGACAGGGTTATGGCTACACCTTC. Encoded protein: CAWSLSPGQGYGYTF.

CDR3 residues: CASNPGNQPQHF. The CDR3 DNA reads TGTGCCAGCAATCCAGGCAATCAGCCCCAGCATTTT. The genes are TRBV28 and TRBJ1-5; D gene unclear. Germline lookup yields CDR1 MDHEN and CDR2 SYDVKM. The CDR3 consists of 12 residues. V lost 7 bases and J lost 2, with 6 bases in between. Looking up the rest from reference TRBV28 and TRBJ1-5 gives the full variable domain: DVKVTQSSRYLVKRTGEKVFLECVQDMDHENMFWYRQDPGLGLRLIYFSYDVKMKEKGDIPEGYSVSREKKERFSLILESASTNQTSMYLCASNPGNQPQHFGDGTRLSIL.

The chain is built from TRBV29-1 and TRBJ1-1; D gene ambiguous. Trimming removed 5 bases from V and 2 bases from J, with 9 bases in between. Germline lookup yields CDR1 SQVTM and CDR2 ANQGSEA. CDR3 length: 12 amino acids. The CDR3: CSVLGRNTEAFF. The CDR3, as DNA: TGCAGCGTTTTGGGCCGCAACACTGAAGCTTTCTTT.